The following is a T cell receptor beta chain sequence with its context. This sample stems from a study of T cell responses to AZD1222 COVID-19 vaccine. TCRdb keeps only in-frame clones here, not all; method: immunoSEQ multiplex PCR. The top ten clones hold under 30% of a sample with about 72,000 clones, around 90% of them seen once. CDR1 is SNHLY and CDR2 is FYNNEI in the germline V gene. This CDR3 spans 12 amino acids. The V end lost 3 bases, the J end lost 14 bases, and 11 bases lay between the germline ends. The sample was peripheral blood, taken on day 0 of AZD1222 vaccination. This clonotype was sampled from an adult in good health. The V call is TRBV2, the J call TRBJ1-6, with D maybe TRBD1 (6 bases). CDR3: CASSEAGTSLHF. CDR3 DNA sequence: TGTGCCAGCAGTGAGGCCGGGACATCCCTCCACTTT. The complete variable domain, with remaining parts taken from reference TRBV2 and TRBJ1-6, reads EPEVTQTPSHQVTQMGQEVILRCVPISNHLYFYWYRQILGQKVEFLVSFYNNEISEKSEIFDDQFSVERPDGSNFTLKIRSTKLEDSAMYFCASSEAGTSLHFGNGTRLTVT.